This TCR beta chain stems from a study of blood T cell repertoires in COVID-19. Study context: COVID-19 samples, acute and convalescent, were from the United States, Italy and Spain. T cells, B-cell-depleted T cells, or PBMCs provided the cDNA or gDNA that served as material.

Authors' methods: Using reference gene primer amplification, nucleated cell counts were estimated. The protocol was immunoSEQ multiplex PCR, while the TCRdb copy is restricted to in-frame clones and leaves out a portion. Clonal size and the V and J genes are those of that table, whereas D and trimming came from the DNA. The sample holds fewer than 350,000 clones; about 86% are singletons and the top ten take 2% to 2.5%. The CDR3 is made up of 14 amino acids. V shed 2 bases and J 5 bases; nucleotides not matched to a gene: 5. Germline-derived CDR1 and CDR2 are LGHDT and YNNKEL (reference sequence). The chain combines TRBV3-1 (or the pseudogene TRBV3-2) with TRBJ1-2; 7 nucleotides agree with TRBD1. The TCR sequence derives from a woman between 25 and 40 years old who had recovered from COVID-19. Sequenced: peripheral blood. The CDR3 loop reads CASSQPDRDYGYTF. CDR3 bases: TGTGCCAGCAGCCAACCAGACAGGGATTATGGCTACACCTTC.